Each of the 12 T cell receptor beta chains below was sequenced from the same sample in a study of cytomegalovirus exposure and HLA in healthy donors. Both 60 Vbeta primers and 13 Jbeta primers went into the PCR. Data came from immunoSEQ multiplex PCR; TCRdb stores just in-frame clones and leaves some out. The table has approximately 100,000 clones, roughly 70% seen once. The sequenced sample consisted of PBMCs. The source of these receptors is a woman between 18 and 29 years old in good health and CMV-seropositive.

This clone was picked up a small number of times. J is TRBJ2-3 and V is TRBV4-3; no reliable D call. Germline V lookup: CDR1 LGHNA, CDR2 YSLEER. The V and J ends lost 5 bases and 4 bases respectively, with 10 bases between them. This CDR3 has 13 residues. DNA of the CDR3: TGCGCCAGCAGCGCGATTTTGGCAGATACGCAGTATTTT. This gives the protein CASSAILADTQYF.

This chain's CDR3 is CASSPRQGADSPLHF. As DNA, the CDR3 is TGTGCCAGCAGCCCCCGACAGGGTGCGGATTCACCCCTCCACTTT. The chain combines TRBV7-9 with TRBJ1-6; 7 bases fit TRBD1. The CDR3 sequence is 15 residues long. CDR1 and CDR2 (germline): SEHNR, FQNEAQ (reference sequence). J was trimmed by 8 bases and V by 5 bases; bases with no gene match: 9.

This sequence joins TRBV11-2 and TRBJ2-1, with 8 bases lining up with TRBD2. The CDR3 covers 16 residues. Trimming removed 5 bases from V and 3 bases from J; junction bases left unmatched: 9. Germline-derived CDR1 and CDR2 are SGHAT and FQNNGV. The CDR3 DNA sequence: TGTGCCAGCAGCCCCATAGCGGGAACAAACTACAATGAGCAGTTCTTC. This sequence encodes CASSPIAGTNYNEQFF.

This clone was seen only a few times. The chain couples TRBV5-1 to TRBJ2-6; D possibly corresponds to TRBD1 (5 bases). The CDR3 consists of 16 residues. The germline V gene has CDR1 SGHRS and CDR2 YFSETQ. Trimming cost V 4 bases and J 1 base, with 12 bases left between them. CDR3 protein: CASSDLPGSGANVLTF. The CDR3 bases are TGCGCCAGCAGCGATCTACCAGGGTCTGGGGCCAACGTCCTGACTTTC.

This sequence joins TRBV4-3 and TRBJ2-7, with 12 bases lining up with TRBD2. Losses at the gene ends were 4 bases for V and 3 bases for J; bases not matched to a gene: 7. The CDR3 loop spans 16 amino acids. CDR1 and CDR2 from the germline V gene are LGHNA and YSLEER. CDR3 protein: CASSRGLAGGLYEQYF. The CDR3 nucleotides read TGCGCCAGCAGCCGGGGACTAGCGGGTGGCCTCTACGAGCAGTACTTC.

This clone was counted a few times. The chain has TRBV7-9 and TRBJ2-3; the D gene is possibly TRBD1 (5 bases). V gave up 4 bases and J gave up 4 bases, with 15 bases separating them. The CDR3 has 15 amino acids. Germline V gene data show CDR1 as SEHNR and CDR2 as FQNEAQ (reference sequence). For the CDR3, the DNA is TGTGCCAGCAGCTCCCCCCGAGACAGTCCAGATACGCAGTATTTT. Amino acid sequence: CASSSPRDSPDTQYF.

The genes are TRBV27 and TRBJ1-5; the D gene is possibly TRBD1 (6 bases). Trimming took 0 bases from V and 7 from J, leaving 10 bases between them. Germline CDR1 reads MNHEY; CDR2 reads SMNVEV (reference sequence). CDR3 length: 14 residues. In DNA form, the CDR3 reads TGTGCCAGCAGTTTATCGGGGGCCGGGCAGCCCCAGCATTTT. Protein sequence: CASSLSGAGQPQHF.

The rearrangement uses TRBV6-1 and TRBJ2-5; D gene ambiguous. CDR3 size: 10 residues. Between the trimmed V and J ends, which lost 8 bases and 5 bases, there was a span of 6 bases. Germline V gene data show CDR1 as MNHNS and CDR2 as SASEGT. This CDR3 reads CASLRETQYF. The CDR3 coding sequence is TGTGCCAGCTTGCGGGAGACCCAGTACTTC.

The chain links TRBV2 to TRBJ2-1, with D possibly being TRBD2 (5 bases). The CDR3 loop spans 13 amino acids. Looked up from germline, CDR1 is SNHLY and CDR2 is FYNNEI. The germline V and J ends were trimmed by 10 bases and 4 bases, with 14 bases remaining between them. The CDR3 protein is CATSRDSYNEQFF. CDR3 DNA sequence: TGTGCCACGAGCCGGGATTCATACAATGAGCAGTTCTTC.

The gene calls are TRBV7-2 and TRBJ1-1, with a weak D call TRBD1 (6 bases). The V and J ends lost 1 base and 4 bases respectively, with 10 bases between them. This CDR3 comprises 14 residues. The germline gives CDR1 SGHTA, CDR2 FQGNSA. CDR3 residues: CASSLDRVVTEAFF. The CDR3 nucleotides read TGTGCCAGCAGCTTAGACAGGGTAGTCACTGAAGCTTTCTTT.

The V call is TRBV4-3, the J call TRBJ2-3; perhaps TRBD2 as D (5 bases). CDR3 length equals 15 residues. V lost 3 bases to trimming and J lost 1 base, with 11 bases between them. Germline CDR1 LGHNA, CDR2 YSLEER. Here the CDR3 DNA reads TGCGCCAGCAGCCAGGCCAGGCGGGGCACAGATACGCAGTATTTT. It translates to CASSQARRGTDTQYF.

This chain joins TRBV18 and TRBJ1-1, with D perhaps TRBD1 (5 bases). Per germline, CDR1 KGHSH and CDR2 LQKENI. V dropped 3 bases and J dropped 0 bases, with 14 bases sitting between them. The CDR3 contains 16 residues. The CDR3 loop is CASSPTDPSMNTEAFF. The CDR3 DNA is TGTGCCAGCTCACCGACAGATCCCTCCATGAACACTGAAGCTTTCTTT.